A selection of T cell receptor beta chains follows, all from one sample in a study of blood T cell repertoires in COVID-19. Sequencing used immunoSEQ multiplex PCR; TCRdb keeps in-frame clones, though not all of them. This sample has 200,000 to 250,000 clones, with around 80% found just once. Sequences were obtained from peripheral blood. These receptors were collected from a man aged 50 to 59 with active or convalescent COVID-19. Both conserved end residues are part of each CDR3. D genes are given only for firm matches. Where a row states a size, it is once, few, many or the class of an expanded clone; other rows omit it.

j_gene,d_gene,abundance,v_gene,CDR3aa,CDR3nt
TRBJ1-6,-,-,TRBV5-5,CASSFSDSSYNSPLHF,TGTGCCAGCAGCTTCTCCGACAGCTCCTATAATTCACCCCTCCACTTT
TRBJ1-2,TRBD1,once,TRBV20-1,CSASAPGQGGGYTF,TGCAGTGCTAGTGCACCGGGACAGGGAGGCGGCTACACCTTC
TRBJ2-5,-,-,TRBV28,CASSFMTGRKETQYF,TGTGCCAGCAGTTTTATGACAGGTCGGAAAGAGACCCAGTACTTC
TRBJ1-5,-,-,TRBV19,CASSVHNQPQHF,TGTGCCAGTAGTGTTCACAATCAGCCCCAGCATTTT
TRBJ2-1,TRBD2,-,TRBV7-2,CASSLVPSGAVGQFF,TGTGCCAGCAGCTTAGTGCCTAGCGGGGCCGTTGGGCAGTTCTTC
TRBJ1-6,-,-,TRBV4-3,CASSRQQGTYNSPLHF,TGCGCCAGCAGCCGACAACAGGGAACTTATAATTCACCCCTCCACTTT
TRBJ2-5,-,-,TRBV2,CASSGNKGETQYF,TGTGCCAGCAGTGGGAACAAGGGGGAGACCCAGTACTTC
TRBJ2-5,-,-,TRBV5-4,CASTLGAQETQYF,TGTGCCAGCACCCTGGGGGCCCAAGAGACCCAGTACTTC
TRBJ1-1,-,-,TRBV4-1,CASSQDQHRMSGAFF,TGCGCCAGCAGCCAAGATCAGCACAGGATGAGTGGAGCTTTCTTT
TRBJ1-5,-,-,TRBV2,CASSEWSDTQHF,TGTGCCAGCAGTGAATGGTCAGATACGCAGCATTTT
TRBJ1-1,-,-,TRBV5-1,CASSNTGPSTEAFF,TGCGCCAGCAGCAATACAGGGCCTTCCACTGAAGCTTTCTTT
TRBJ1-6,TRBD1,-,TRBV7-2,CASSLGTGGQSPLHF,TGTGCCAGCAGCTTAGGGACAGGGGGCCAATCACCCCTCCACTTT
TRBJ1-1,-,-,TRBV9,CASSPSGVWNTEAFF,TGTGCCAGCAGCCCCTCGGGGGTTTGGAACACTGAAGCTTTCTTT
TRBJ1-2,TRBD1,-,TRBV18,CASSPRQGRGYGYTF,TGTGCCAGCTCACCTCGACAGGGTCGGGGCTATGGCTACACCTTC
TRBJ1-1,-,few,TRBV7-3,CASSARRSTEAFF,TGTGCCAGCAGCGCCCGACGGAGCACTGAAGCTTTCTTT
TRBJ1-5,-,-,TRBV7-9,CASSLLNQPQHF,TGTGCCAGCAGCCTACTTAATCAGCCCCAGCATTTT
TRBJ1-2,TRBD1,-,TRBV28,CASSNRGSNYGYTF,TGTGCCAGCAGTAACAGGGGGTCGAACTATGGCTACACCTTC
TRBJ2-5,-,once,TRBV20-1,CSASGRGQETQYF,TGCAGTGCTAGTGGACGGGGTCAAGAGACCCAGTACTTC
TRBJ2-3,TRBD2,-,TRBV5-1,CASSLGEGIRTDTQYF,TGCGCCAGCAGCCTGGGGGAGGGGATTCGGACAGATACGCAGTATTTT
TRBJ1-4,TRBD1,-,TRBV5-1,CASSLQGHNEKLFF,TGCGCCAGCAGCTTACAGGGGCATAATGAAAAACTGTTTTTT
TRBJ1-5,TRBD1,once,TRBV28,CASSFVGRGLQPQHF,TGTGCCAGCAGTTTCGTGGGCAGGGGGCTACAGCCCCAGCATTTT
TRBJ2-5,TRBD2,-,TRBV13,CASSHQLGGKETQYF,TGTGCCAGCAGCCACCAGTTGGGGGGGAAGGAGACCCAGTACTTC
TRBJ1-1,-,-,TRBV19,CASSFKTPRGAFF,TGTGCCAGTAGTTTTAAGACACCCCGGGGAGCTTTCTTT
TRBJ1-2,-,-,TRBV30,CAWSTGKILSGAYGYTF,TGTGCCTGGAGCACGGGAAAAATTCTCTCAGGGGCGTATGGCTACACCTTC
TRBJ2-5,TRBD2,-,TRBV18,CASSPSASGSGETQYF,TGTGCCAGCTCACCATCGGCTAGCGGGAGTGGAGAGACCCAGTACTTC
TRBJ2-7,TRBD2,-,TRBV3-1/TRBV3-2,CASSRRGLAGVREYEQYF,TGTGCCAGCAGCCGGCGGGGACTAGCGGGAGTTCGGGAATACGAGCAGTACTTC
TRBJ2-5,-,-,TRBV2,CASSETRGRQETQYF,TGTGCCAGCAGTGAAACACGGGGGAGGCAAGAGACCCAGTACTTC
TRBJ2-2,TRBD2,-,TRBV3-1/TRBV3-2,CASSRLAGDTGELFF,TGTGCCAGCAGCCGACTAGCGGGGGACACCGGGGAGCTGTTTTTT
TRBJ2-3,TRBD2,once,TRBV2,CASKRSGGSTDTQYF,TGTGCCAGTAAACGGAGCGGGGGGAGCACAGATACGCAGTATTTT
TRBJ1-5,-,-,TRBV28,CASTPRKFGAQHF,TGTGCCAGCACTCCCCGGAAGTTCGGAGCCCAGCATTTT
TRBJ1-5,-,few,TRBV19,CASLGGGPAGSQPQHF,TGTGCCAGTTTGGGAGGGGGACCGGCAGGGTCCCAGCCCCAGCATTTT
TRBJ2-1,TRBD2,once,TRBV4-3,CASSQGVTAGGPYEQFF,TGCGCCAGCAGCCAAGGCGTCACAGCGGGAGGGCCATATGAGCAGTTCTTC
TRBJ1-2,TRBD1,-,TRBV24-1,CATSAKGQGARGYTF,TGTGCCACCAGTGCCAAGGGACAGGGGGCGCGAGGCTACACCTTC
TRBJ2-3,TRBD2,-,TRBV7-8,CASRLAGTDTQYF,TGTGCCTCCAGACTAGCGGGCACAGATACGCAGTATTTT
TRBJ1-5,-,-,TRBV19,CASRRGYSNQPQHF,TGTGCCAGCCGAAGGGGTTATAGCAATCAGCCCCAGCATTTT
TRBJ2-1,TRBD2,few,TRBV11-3,CASSLGEAGRYNEQFF,TGTGCCAGCAGCTTAGGAGAAGCGGGAAGATACAATGAGCAGTTCTTC
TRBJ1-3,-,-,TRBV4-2,CASSQDSNSGNTIYF,TGTGCCAGCAGCCAGGACTCTAACTCTGGAAACACCATATATTTT
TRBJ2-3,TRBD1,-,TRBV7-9,CASSLGTGARKDTQYF,TGTGCCAGCAGCTTAGGGACAGGGGCGAGAAAAGATACGCAGTATTTT
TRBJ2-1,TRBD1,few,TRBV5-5,CASSLQGTGVNEQFF,TGTGCCAGCAGCTTGCAGGGGACAGGGGTGAATGAGCAGTTCTTC
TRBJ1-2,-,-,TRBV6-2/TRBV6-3,CASSHDTGNPFLDYGYTF,TGTGCCAGCAGTCACGACACAGGAAACCCCTTCCTTGACTATGGCTACACCTTC
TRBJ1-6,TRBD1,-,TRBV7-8,CASSLAGTGGSPLHF,TGTGCCAGCAGCTTAGCCGGGACAGGGGGTTCACCCCTCCACTTT
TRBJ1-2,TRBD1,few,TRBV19,CASKDRTYGYTF,TGTGCCTCCAAGGACAGGACTTATGGCTACACCTTC
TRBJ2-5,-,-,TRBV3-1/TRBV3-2,CASSQDWGLRETQYF,TGTGCCAGCAGCCAAGATTGGGGGCTAAGGGAGACCCAGTACTTC
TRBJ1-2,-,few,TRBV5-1,CASSLLQGNYGYTF,TGCGCCAGCAGCTTGCTTCAGGGGAACTATGGCTACACCTTC
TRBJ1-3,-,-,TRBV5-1,CASSFTGGSGNTIYF,TGCGCCAGCAGCTTCACAGGCGGTTCTGGAAACACCATATATTTT
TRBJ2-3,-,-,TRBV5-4,CASSLWQGKDTQYF,TGTGCCAGCAGCTTGTGGCAGGGTAAAGATACGCAGTATTTT
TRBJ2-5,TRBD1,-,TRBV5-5,CASSDGTGGWETQYF,TGTGCCAGCAGCGACGGGACAGGGGGCTGGGAGACCCAGTACTTC
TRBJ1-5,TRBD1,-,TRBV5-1,CASSPGGTGGQPQHF,TGCGCCAGCAGCCCGGGCGGGACAGGGGGTCAGCCCCAGCATTTT
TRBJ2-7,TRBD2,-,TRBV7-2,CASSLKSGSEYEQYF,TGTGCCAGCAGCTTAAAAAGCGGGAGCGAGTACGAGCAGTACTTC